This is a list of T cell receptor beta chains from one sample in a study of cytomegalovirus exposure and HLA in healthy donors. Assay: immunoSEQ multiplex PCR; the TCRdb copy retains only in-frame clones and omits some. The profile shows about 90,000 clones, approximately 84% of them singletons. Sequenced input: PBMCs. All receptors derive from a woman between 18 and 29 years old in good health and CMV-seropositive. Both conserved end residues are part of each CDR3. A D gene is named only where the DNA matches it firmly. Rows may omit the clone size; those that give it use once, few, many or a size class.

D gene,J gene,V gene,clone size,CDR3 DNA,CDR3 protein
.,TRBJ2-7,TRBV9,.,TGTGCCAGCAGCCCAAGACAGGCCTCCTACGAGCAGTACTTC,CASSPRQASYEQYF
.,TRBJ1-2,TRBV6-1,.,TGTGCCGTAGCTGCAGGGGACATGCGCATCCATGGCTACACCTTC,CAVAAGDMRIHGYTF
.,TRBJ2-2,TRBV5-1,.,TGCGCCAGCAGCCCACGAGCGGGTGGCACCGGGGAGCTGTTTTTT,CASSPRAGGTGELFF
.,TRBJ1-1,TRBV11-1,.,TGTGCCAGCAGCCAGACACAGGGATGGACTGAAGCTTTCTTT,CASSQTQGWTEAFF
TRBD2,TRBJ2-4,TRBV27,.,TGTGCCAGAGTTAACGGGGGGGACATTCAGTACTTC,CARVNGGDIQYF
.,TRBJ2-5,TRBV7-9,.,TGTGCCAGCAGCGCGGCGGGACTCACGACGTTTGCGACCCAGTACTTC,CASSAAGLTTFATQYF
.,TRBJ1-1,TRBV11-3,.,TGTGCCAGCAGCCTACGGGGGTCGGGCACTGAAGCTTTCTTT,CASSLRGSGTEAFF
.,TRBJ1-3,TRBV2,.,TGTGCCAGCAGTGAATTTTGGAGCGAATCCTCTGGAAACACCATATATTTT,CASSEFWSESSGNTIYF
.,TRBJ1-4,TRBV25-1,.,TGTGCCAGCAGTCCCCGGAGCCATAATGAAAAACTGTTTTTT,CASSPRSHNEKLFF
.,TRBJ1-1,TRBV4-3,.,TGCGCCAGCAGCCAAGATCGCGGTCCCACTGAAGCTTTCTTT,CASSQDRGPTEAFF
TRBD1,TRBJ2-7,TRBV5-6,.,TGTGCCAGCAGCTTGGCCGGGACAGGGCGCTCCTACGAGCAGTACTTC,CASSLAGTGRSYEQYF
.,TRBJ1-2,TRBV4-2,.,TGTGCCAGCAGCCAAGATTCACGGGGTCGGAGCTATGGCTACACCTTC,CASSQDSRGRSYGYTF
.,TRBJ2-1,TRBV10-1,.,TGCGCCAGCGGGACTCTACGTGAGCAGTTCTTC,CASGTLREQFF
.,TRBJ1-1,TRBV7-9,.,TGTGCCAGCAGCTCCACTAGGACAGAAGGGGCTTTCTTT,CASSSTRTEGAFF
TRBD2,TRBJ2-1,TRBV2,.,TGTGCCACCAGACTAGCGGGGGCCCTCAATGAGCAGTTCTTC,CATRLAGALNEQFF
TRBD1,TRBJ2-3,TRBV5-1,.,TGCGCCAGCAGCTTGGGGTCAGGGGGCAGCACAGATACGCAGTATTTT,CASSLGSGGSTDTQYF
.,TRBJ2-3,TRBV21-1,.,TGTGCCAGCAGCCCCGGTGGGCTAGCGGGTCCCCGCACAGATACGCAGTATTTT,CASSPGGLAGPRTDTQYF
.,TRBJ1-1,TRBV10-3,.,TGTGCCATCAGGGCCGGGACACCGAACACTGAAGCTTTCTTT,CAIRAGTPNTEAFF
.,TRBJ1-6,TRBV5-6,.,TGTGCCAGCAGCTTGACAGGAACAAATTCACCCCTCCACTTT,CASSLTGTNSPLHF
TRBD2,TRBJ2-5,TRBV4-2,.,TGTGCCAGCAGCCAACGGCGGGGGGACCAAGAGACCCAGTACTTC,CASSQRRGDQETQYF
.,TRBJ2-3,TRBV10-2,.,TGCGCCAGCAGCAACACAGATACGCAGTATTTT,CASSNTDTQYF
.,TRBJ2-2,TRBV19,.,TGTGCCAGTAGTTTCAACGGCGGGGCGGCCGGGGAGCTGTTTTTT,CASSFNGGAAGELFF
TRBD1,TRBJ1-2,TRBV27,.,TGTGCCAGCAGTATCCTTCCCACAGGGGGCTATGGCTACACCTTC,CASSILPTGGYGYTF
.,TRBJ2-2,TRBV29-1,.,TGCAGCGTTCGTATAGATCAGGGGACCGGGGAGCTGTTTTTT,CSVRIDQGTGELFF
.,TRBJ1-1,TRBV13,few,TGTGCCAGCAGCTTAAGCAACACTGAAGCTTTCTTT,CASSLSNTEAFF
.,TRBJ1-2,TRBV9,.,TGTGCCAGCAGCGGCGGGGTCTCCTCCCAGGACTATGGCTACACCTTC,CASSGGVSSQDYGYTF
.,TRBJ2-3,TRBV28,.,TGTGCCAGCAGTTTATCAACAGGTGCGGATACGCAGTATTTT,CASSLSTGADTQYF
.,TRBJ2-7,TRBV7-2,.,TGTGCCAGCAGCTTGTCAGGGCGCTCCTCCTACGAGCAGTACTTC,CASSLSGRSSYEQYF
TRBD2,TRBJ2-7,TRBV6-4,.,TGTGCCAGCGGCGATAGCGGGGGGCACTACGAGCAGTACTTC,CASGDSGGHYEQYF
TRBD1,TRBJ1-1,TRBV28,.,TGTGCCAGCAGCCCCCCAGGGGGCCGGTCTGAAGCTTTCTTT,CASSPPGGRSEAFF
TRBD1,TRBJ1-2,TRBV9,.,TGTGCCAGCAGCGTAGCTACGAGGGCAGGGGGCTCAAACTATGGCTACACCTTC,CASSVATRAGGSNYGYTF
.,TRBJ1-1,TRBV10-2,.,TGCGCCACCGAACAGGGGAACACTGAAGCTTTCTTT,CATEQGNTEAFF
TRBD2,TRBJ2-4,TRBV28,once,TGTGCCAGCAGTTTTGACCGGACTAGCGGGGGGGCAGTAGGTGGAGCCAAAAACATTCAGTACTTC,CASSFDRTSGGAVGGAKNIQYF
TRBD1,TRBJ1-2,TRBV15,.,TGTGCCACCAGCAGAGACGGGACAGGCTTTAACTATGGCTACACCTTC,CATSRDGTGFNYGYTF
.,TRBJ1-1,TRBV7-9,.,TGTGCCAGCAGCTTCTCGGGGTACGAAGCTTTCTTT,CASSFSGYEAFF
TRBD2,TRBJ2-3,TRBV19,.,TGTGCCAGTAAAAAAGGGACTACCACAGATACGCAGTATTTT,CASKKGTTTDTQYF
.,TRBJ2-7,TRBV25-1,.,TGTGCCAGCAGCTGGGGAGGAGGGCCCAGGGAGCAGTACTTC,CASSWGGGPREQYF
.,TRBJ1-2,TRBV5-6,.,TGTGCCAGCAGCTTGAAGGGGCTCAACTATGGCTACACCTTC,CASSLKGLNYGYTF
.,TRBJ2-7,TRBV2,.,TGTGCCAGCAGTGGCGGTCAGGGTAATGAGCAGTACTTC,CASSGGQGNEQYF
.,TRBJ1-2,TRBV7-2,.,TGTGCCAGCAGCTTAAGACCCGGAGCTAACTATGGCTACACCTTC,CASSLRPGANYGYTF
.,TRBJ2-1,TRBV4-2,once,TGTGCCAGCAGCCAAGGATTAGTTACTGAGCAGTTCTTC,CASSQGLVTEQFF
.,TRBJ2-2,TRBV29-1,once,TGCAGCGTTGTGGCAAAATCGGGCACCGGGGAGCTGTTTTTT,CSVVAKSGTGELFF
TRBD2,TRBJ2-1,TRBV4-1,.,TGCGCCAGCGGCCAAGTAGGGTCTAGCGGTTACAATGAGCAGTTCTTC,CASGQVGSSGYNEQFF
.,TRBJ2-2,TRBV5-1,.,TGCGCCAGCAGCTTTGTCGGGACTGTGAACACCGGGGAGCTGTTTTTT,CASSFVGTVNTGELFF
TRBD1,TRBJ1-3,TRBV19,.,TGTGCCAGTAGGGCCGGGACAGCTTTCTCTGGAAACACCATATATTTT,CASRAGTAFSGNTIYF
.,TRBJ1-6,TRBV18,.,TGTGCCAGCTCACCGACAGGCCTCCAGGAAGGATCACCCCTCCACTTT,CASSPTGLQEGSPLHF
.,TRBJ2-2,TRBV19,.,TGTGCCAGTTCCCCCTGGAACACCGGGGAGCTGTTTTTT,CASSPWNTGELFF
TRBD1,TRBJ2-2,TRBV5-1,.,TGCGCCAGCAGCTGTTGGGACAGGGAGGACACCGGGGAGCTGTTTTTT,CASSCWDREDTGELFF
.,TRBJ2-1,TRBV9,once,TGTGCCAGCAGCATCCGGGGGGGGACAGGGTTCTACAATGAGCAGTTCTTC,CASSIRGGTGFYNEQFF
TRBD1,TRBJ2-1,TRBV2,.,TGTGCCAGCACCTCGACAGGGAAGCAGGGCTCCTACAATGAGCAGTTCTTC,CASTSTGKQGSYNEQFF
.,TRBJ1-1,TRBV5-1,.,TGCGCCAGCAGCTTGGAAAAAACAGGTCCCACTGAAGCTTTCTTT,CASSLEKTGPTEAFF
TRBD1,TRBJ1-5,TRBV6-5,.,TGTGCCAGCAGTCCGACAGGGGGCAATCAGCCCCAGCATTTT,CASSPTGGNQPQHF
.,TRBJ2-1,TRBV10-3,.,TGTGCCATCAGTGCCTCATCTAGCGCCGGTAACAATGAGCAGTTCTTC,CAISASSSAGNNEQFF